The clone carrying this T cell receptor beta chain was found many times. Antigen: not known. This record belongs to a study of identical twins. Study results and limitations: Beta out-of-frame sequences showed weaker excess sharing between twins. Interpretation of the results relied on cross-sectional statistical analysis and not on following the same donors.

V was trimmed by 2 bases and J by 6 bases, leaving 12 bases between them. The germline V gene has CDR1 SGHKS and CDR2 YYEKEE (reference sequence). The CDR3 has 15 residues. A single record per CDR3 protein comes from TCRdb applying MiXCR to the 5' RACE reads. The data hold 200,000 to 250,000 distinct CDR3 sequences, with more than 6.5% observed a single time. This sample was also put to use in a study of yellow fever vaccine responses in identical twins. That study adds: Twins reportedly appeared to share part of their vaccine T cell response while keeping part individual.

This chain uses TRBV5-5 with TRBJ1-6; D not resolved. This TCR derives from a woman between 18 and 29 years old in good health. The sequenced sample was memory (CD45RO+) T cells sorted from blood. Written as DNA, the CDR3 is TGTGCCAGCAGCTTAGGAGGCAGCCGTAATTCACCCCTCCACTTT. It translates to CASSLGGSRNSPLHF.